This TCR beta chain came from a study of identical twins. Trimming took off 2 bases at V and 7 bases at J, with 13 bases between the two ends. This CDR3 is 15 amino acids long. From germline, CDR1 is KGHDR and CDR2 SFDVKD. A template switching step contributed a universal primer site, while unique molecular identifiers were present in the cDNA. TCRdb used MiXCR to reprocess the 5' RACE reads, holding one entry per CDR3 protein. Among 1.5 million to 2 million distinct CDR3 sequences listed, about 32% were seen once. The sequence was obtained from a newborn girl in good health. The sequencing input was cord blood. The chain is built from TRBV24-1 and TRBJ2-2; D is possibly TRBD2 (5 bases). The CDR3 sequence is CATSDYAGSGGELFF. DNA of the CDR3: TGTGCCACCAGTGATTACGCCGGCAGCGGCGGGGAGCTGTTTTTT.